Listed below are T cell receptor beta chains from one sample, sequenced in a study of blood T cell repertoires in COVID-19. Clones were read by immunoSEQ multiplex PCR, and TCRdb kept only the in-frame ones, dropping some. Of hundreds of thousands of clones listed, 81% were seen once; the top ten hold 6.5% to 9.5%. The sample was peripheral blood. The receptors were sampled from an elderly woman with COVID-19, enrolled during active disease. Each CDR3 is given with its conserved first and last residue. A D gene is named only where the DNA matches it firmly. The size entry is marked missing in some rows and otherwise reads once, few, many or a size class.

cdr3_nt: TGTGCCAGCAGCTTGGAAGGGGTTTACGAGCAGTACTTC
cdr3_aa: CASSLEGVYEQYF
j_call: TRBJ2-7
v_call: TRBV5-4
clone_size: .
d_call: .

cdr3_nt: TGTGCCAGCAGCCCGCGGGAGACCCAGTACTTC
cdr3_aa: CASSPRETQYF
j_call: TRBJ2-5
v_call: TRBV7-2
clone_size: .
d_call: .

cdr3_nt: TGCAGTGCTAGTCTGCAGGGGAGCTATGGCTACACCTTC
cdr3_aa: CSASLQGSYGYTF
j_call: TRBJ1-2
v_call: TRBV20-1
clone_size: .
d_call: .

cdr3_nt: TGCGCCAGCAGCTTTGGGCGGGGGGAAGAGACCCAGTACTTC
cdr3_aa: CASSFGRGEETQYF
j_call: TRBJ2-5
v_call: TRBV5-1
clone_size: once
d_call: TRBD2

cdr3_nt: TGTGCCAGCAGTCCCCGACAGAGGAGTAGAGTGAACACTGAAGCTTTCTTT
cdr3_aa: CASSPRQRSRVNTEAFF
j_call: TRBJ1-1
v_call: TRBV27
clone_size: .
d_call: .

cdr3_nt: TGTGCCAGTAGTATTAAAGAGCGGGGGCCTTATACGCAGTATTTT
cdr3_aa: CASSIKERGPYTQYF
j_call: TRBJ2-3
v_call: TRBV19
clone_size: .
d_call: TRBD2

cdr3_nt: TGTGCCAGCAGTTTATCGCGCCTCGGGGGTTCACCCCTCCACTTT
cdr3_aa: CASSLSRLGGSPLHF
j_call: TRBJ1-6
v_call: TRBV27
clone_size: .
d_call: .

cdr3_nt: TGTGCCAGTAGTACGCCCCGGACAACTCGTCAAGAGACCCAGTACTTC
cdr3_aa: CASSTPRTTRQETQYF
j_call: TRBJ2-5
v_call: TRBV19
clone_size: .
d_call: .

cdr3_nt: TGCGCCAGCAGCTTGGACGGGACAGGGGTCAATGAGCAGTTCTTC
cdr3_aa: CASSLDGTGVNEQFF
j_call: TRBJ2-1
v_call: TRBV5-1
clone_size: few
d_call: TRBD1

cdr3_nt: TGTGCCTGGAGTAGGGGACTTGCCTACGAGCAGTACTTC
cdr3_aa: CAWSRGLAYEQYF
j_call: TRBJ2-7
v_call: TRBV30
clone_size: few
d_call: .

cdr3_nt: TGTGCCAGCAGTTACCCCTCCGGGGTGGGCTACACCTTC
cdr3_aa: CASSYPSGVGYTF
j_call: TRBJ1-2
v_call: TRBV6-2/TRBV6-3
clone_size: few
d_call: .

cdr3_nt: TGTGCCTGGAGTGTACGGAGACAGAGTAACTATGGCTACACCTTC
cdr3_aa: CAWSVRRQSNYGYTF
j_call: TRBJ1-2
v_call: TRBV30
clone_size: few
d_call: .

cdr3_nt: TGTGCCAGCAGGGCAGGACAGGGGGCTTACTATGGCTACACCTTC
cdr3_aa: CASRAGQGAYYGYTF
j_call: TRBJ1-2
v_call: TRBV6-5
clone_size: .
d_call: TRBD1

cdr3_nt: TGCAGTGCCCCTGAGGGTTCTGAAGCTTTCTTT
cdr3_aa: CSAPEGSEAFF
j_call: TRBJ1-1
v_call: TRBV20-1
clone_size: .
d_call: .

cdr3_nt: TGTGCCAGCAGTGAACAGGGACAGTCCCTGGGAGCTTTCTTT
cdr3_aa: CASSEQGQSLGAFF
j_call: TRBJ1-1
v_call: TRBV2
clone_size: once
d_call: TRBD1

cdr3_nt: TGTGCCAGCAGCTTGGGACAGTTAATCACTGAAGCTTTCTTT
cdr3_aa: CASSLGQLITEAFF
j_call: TRBJ1-1
v_call: TRBV7-2
clone_size: .
d_call: TRBD1

cdr3_nt: TGTGCCAGCAGCTTAGAAGTTTATGGCTACACCTTC
cdr3_aa: CASSLEVYGYTF
j_call: TRBJ1-2
v_call: TRBV2
clone_size: .
d_call: .

cdr3_nt: TGTGCCAGCAGCCGAGACACTGGAAACACCATATATTTT
cdr3_aa: CASSRDTGNTIYF
j_call: TRBJ1-3
v_call: TRBV7-2
clone_size: once
d_call: .

cdr3_nt: TGCGCCAGCAGCAAGCAGGCAGGAGGGGAGCTGTTTTTT
cdr3_aa: CASSKQAGGELFF
j_call: TRBJ2-2
v_call: TRBV5-1
clone_size: .
d_call: .

cdr3_nt: TGCAGTGCTAGTAGTCTATCCCTGAACACTGAAGCTTTCTTT
cdr3_aa: CSASSLSLNTEAFF
j_call: TRBJ1-1
v_call: TRBV20-1
clone_size: .
d_call: .

cdr3_nt: TGTGCCAGCAGTCCGGACAGTAAGGGCATTCAGTACTTC
cdr3_aa: CASSPDSKGIQYF
j_call: TRBJ2-4
v_call: TRBV9
clone_size: .
d_call: .

cdr3_nt: TGTGCCAGCAGCTTTCGAGGGAATGGGGCCAACGTCCTGACTTTC
cdr3_aa: CASSFRGNGANVLTF
j_call: TRBJ2-6
v_call: TRBV7-3
clone_size: .
d_call: .

cdr3_nt: TGCGCCAGCAGCTTGCGCGCTAGCGCCCAAGAGACCCAGTACTTC
cdr3_aa: CASSLRASAQETQYF
j_call: TRBJ2-5
v_call: TRBV5-1
clone_size: .
d_call: .

cdr3_nt: TGCGCCAGCCGGGACTTCACAGATACGCAGTATTTT
cdr3_aa: CASRDFTDTQYF
j_call: TRBJ2-3
v_call: TRBV5-1
clone_size: .
d_call: .

cdr3_nt: TGTGCCAGCAGCTTAAGGGGGACAGGAGTCAACACTGAAGCTTTCTTT
cdr3_aa: CASSLRGTGVNTEAFF
j_call: TRBJ1-1
v_call: TRBV7-8
clone_size: .
d_call: TRBD1

cdr3_nt: TGTGCCGGCGGGGGGGGGAACACTGAAGCTTTCTTT
cdr3_aa: CAGGGGNTEAFF
j_call: TRBJ1-1
v_call: TRBV6-6
clone_size: .
d_call: .

cdr3_nt: TGTGCCAGCAGCTTAGGGGACAGGGCAAATGAAAAACTGTTTTTT
cdr3_aa: CASSLGDRANEKLFF
j_call: TRBJ1-4
v_call: TRBV7-8
clone_size: .
d_call: TRBD1

cdr3_nt: TGTGCCAGCAGCTTAACCGCAGGGGGCTGGGAGACCCAGTACTTC
cdr3_aa: CASSLTAGGWETQYF
j_call: TRBJ2-5
v_call: TRBV7-9
clone_size: .
d_call: TRBD1

cdr3_nt: TGTGCCAGTAGTCCCAGGAATTATGGCTACACCTTC
cdr3_aa: CASSPRNYGYTF
j_call: TRBJ1-2
v_call: TRBV19
clone_size: .
d_call: .